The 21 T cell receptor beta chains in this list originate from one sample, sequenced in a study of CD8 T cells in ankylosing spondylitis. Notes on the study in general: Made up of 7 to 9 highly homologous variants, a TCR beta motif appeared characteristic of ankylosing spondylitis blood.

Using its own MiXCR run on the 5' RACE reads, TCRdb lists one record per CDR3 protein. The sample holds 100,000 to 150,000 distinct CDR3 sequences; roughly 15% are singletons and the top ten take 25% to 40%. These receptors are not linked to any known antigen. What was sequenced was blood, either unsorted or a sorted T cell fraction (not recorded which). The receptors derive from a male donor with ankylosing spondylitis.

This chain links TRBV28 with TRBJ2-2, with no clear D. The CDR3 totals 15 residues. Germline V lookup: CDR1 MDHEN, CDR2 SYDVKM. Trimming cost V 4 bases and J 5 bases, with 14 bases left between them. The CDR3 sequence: CASSSELIGTGELFF. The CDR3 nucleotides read TGTGCCAGCAGTTCCGAATTAATCGGTACCGGGGAGCTGTTTTTT.

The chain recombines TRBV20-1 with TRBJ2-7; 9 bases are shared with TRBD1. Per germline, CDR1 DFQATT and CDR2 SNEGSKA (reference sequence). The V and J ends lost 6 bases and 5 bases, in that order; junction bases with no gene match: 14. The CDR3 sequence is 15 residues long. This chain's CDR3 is CSARRGGDRVDEQYF. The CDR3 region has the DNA TGCAGTGCCCGGAGGGGGGGGGACAGGGTGGACGAGCAGTACTTC.

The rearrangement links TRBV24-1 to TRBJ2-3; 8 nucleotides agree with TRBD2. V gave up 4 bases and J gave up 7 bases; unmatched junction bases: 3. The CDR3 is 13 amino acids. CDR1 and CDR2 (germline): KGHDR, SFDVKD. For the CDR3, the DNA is TGTGCCACCAGTGAGAAGCGGGGGTATACGCAGTATTTT. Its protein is CATSEKRGYTQYF.

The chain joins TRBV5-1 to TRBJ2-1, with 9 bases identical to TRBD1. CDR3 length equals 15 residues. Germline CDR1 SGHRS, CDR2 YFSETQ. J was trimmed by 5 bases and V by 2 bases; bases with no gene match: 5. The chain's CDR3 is CASSFPGQGNNEQFF. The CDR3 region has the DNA TGCGCCAGCAGCTTCCCGGGACAGGGTAACAATGAGCAGTTCTTC.

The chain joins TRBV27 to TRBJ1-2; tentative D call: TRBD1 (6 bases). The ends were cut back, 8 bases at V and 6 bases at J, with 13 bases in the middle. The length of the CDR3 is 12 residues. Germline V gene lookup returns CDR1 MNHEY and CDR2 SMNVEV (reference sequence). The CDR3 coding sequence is TGTGCCAGCTCCGACGGGGGGCATGGCTACACCTTC. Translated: CASSDGGHGYTF.

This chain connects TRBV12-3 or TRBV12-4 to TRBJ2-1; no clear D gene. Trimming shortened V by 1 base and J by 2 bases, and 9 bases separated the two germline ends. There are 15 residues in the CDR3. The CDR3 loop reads CASSLGNIPYNEQFF. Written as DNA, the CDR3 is TGTGCCAGCAGTTTAGGGAACATCCCCTACAATGAGCAGTTCTTC.

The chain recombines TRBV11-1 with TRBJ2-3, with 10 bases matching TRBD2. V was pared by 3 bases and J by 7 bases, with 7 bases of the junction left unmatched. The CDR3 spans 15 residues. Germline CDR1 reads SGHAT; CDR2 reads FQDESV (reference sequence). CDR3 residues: CASSFKAGGPHTQYF. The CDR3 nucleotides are TGTGCCAGCAGCTTCAAAGCGGGAGGGCCGCATACGCAGTATTTT.

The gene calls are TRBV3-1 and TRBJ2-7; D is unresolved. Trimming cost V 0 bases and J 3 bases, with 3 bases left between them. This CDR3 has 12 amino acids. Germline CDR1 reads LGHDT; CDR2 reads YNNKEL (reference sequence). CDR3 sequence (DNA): TGTGCCAGCAGCCAAGATAACTACGAGCAGTACTTC. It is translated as CASSQDNYEQYF.

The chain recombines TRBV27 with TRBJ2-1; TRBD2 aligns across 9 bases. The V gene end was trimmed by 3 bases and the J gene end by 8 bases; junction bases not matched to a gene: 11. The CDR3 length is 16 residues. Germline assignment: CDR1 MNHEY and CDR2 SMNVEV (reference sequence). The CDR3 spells CASSLGLAGWNYEQFF. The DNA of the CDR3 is TGTGCCAGCAGTTTGGGGCTAGCGGGATGGAACTATGAGCAGTTCTTC.

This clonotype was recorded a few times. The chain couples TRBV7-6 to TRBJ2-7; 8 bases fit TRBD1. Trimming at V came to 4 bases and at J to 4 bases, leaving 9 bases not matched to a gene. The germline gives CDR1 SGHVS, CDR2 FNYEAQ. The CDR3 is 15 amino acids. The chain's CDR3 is CASSSGQGGMYEQYF. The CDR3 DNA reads TGTGCCAGCAGCTCTGGACAGGGTGGAATGTACGAGCAGTACTTC.

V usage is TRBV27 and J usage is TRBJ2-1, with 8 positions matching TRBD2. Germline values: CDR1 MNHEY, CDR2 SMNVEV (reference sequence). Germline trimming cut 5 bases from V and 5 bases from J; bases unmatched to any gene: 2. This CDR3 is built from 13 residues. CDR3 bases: TGTGCCAGCAGTGCGGGGGGACACAATGAGCAGTTCTTC. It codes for CASSAGGHNEQFF.

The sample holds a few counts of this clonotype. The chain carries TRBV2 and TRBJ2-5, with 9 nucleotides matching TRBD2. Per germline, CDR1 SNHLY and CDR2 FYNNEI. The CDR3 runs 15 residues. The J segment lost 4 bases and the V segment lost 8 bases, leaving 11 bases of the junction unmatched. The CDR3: CASRGLASGTETQYF. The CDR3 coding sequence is TGTGCCAGCCGGGGTCTGGCTAGCGGGACAGAGACCCAGTACTTC.

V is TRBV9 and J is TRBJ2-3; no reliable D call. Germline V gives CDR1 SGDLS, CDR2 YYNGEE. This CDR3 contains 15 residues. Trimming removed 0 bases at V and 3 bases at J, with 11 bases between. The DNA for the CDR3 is TGTGCCAGCAGCGTAGCGGGCTTTCCTACAGATACGCAGTATTTT. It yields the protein CASSVAGFPTDTQYF.

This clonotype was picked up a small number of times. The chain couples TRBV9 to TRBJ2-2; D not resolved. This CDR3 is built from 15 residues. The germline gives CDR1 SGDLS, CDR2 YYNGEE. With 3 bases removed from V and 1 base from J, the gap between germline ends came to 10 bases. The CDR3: CASSAAAWNTGELFF. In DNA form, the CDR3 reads TGTGCCAGCAGCGCAGCCGCCTGGAACACCGGGGAGCTGTTTTTT.

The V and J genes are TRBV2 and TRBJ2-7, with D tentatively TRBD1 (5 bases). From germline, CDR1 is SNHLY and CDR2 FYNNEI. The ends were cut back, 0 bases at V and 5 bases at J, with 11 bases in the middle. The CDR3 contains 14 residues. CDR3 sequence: CASSEASGINEQYF. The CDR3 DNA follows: TGTGCCAGCAGTGAAGCGTCAGGGATCAACGAGCAGTACTTC.

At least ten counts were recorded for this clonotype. The CDR3 region has the DNA TGTGCCAGCAGTTTATACAATGAGCAGTTCTTC. Amino acids: CASSLYNEQFF. The chain couples TRBV28 to TRBJ2-1; D unresolved. Trimming shortened V by 1 base and J by 5 bases, and 0 bases separated the two germline ends. The CDR3 has 11 residues. CDR1 is MDHEN, CDR2 SYDVKM, per germline.

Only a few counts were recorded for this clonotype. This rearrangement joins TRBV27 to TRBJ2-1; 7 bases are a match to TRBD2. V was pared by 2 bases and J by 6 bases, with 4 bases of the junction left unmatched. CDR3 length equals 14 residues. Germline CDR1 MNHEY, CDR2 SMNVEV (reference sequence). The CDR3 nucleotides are TGTGCCAGCAGTTTAGCGGGAGTGGGCAATGAGCAGTTCTTC. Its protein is CASSLAGVGNEQFF.

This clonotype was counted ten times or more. This CDR3 reads CSVEDRTVLNEQFF. In DNA form, the CDR3 reads TGCAGCGTTGAAGATCGGACAGTGCTGAATGAGCAGTTCTTC. The rearrangement uses TRBV29-1 and TRBJ2-1; D perhaps matches TRBD1 (6 bases). The CDR3 totals 14 residues. V dropped 0 bases and J dropped 7 bases, with 13 bases sitting between them. In germline, CDR1 is SQVTM, CDR2 ANQGSEA.

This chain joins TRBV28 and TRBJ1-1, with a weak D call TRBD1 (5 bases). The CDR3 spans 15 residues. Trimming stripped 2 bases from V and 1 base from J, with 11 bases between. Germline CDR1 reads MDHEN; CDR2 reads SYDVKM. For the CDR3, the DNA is TGTGCCAGCAGTTTAGTAGCAGGGCCGAACACTGAAGCTTTCTTT. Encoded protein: CASSLVAGPNTEAFF.

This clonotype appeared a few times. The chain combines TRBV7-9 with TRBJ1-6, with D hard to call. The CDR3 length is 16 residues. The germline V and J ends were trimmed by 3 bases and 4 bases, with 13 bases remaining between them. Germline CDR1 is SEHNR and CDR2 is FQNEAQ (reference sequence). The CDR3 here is CASSFGLLGYNSPLHF. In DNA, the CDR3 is TGTGCCAGCAGCTTCGGCTTATTGGGTTATAATTCACCCCTCCACTTT. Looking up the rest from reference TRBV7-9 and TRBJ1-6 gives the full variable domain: DTGVSQNPRHKITKRGQNVTFRCDPISEHNRLYWYRQTLGQGPEFLTYFQNEAQLEKSRLLSDRFSAERPKGSFSTLEIQRTEQGDSAMYLCASSFGLLGYNSPLHFGNGTRLTVT.

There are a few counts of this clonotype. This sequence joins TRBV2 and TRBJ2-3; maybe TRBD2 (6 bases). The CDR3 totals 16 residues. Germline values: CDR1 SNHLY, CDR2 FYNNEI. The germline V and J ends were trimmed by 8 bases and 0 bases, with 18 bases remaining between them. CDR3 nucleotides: TGTGCCAGCCGGAGACCGGGACTCTCTAGCACAGATACGCAGTATTTT. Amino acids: CASRRPGLSSTDTQYF.